The rows below give T cell receptor beta chains drawn from one sample of a study of blood T cell repertoires in COVID-19. The protocol was immunoSEQ multiplex PCR, while the TCRdb copy is restricted to in-frame clones and leaves out a portion. The table lists about 240,000 clones, 86% of them singletons, with roughly an eighth in the top ten. Sequences were obtained from peripheral blood. Receptors were obtained from a man at least 80 years old with acute or convalescent COVID-19. Each CDR3 is given with its conserved first and last residue. Each record gives: J gene, clone size, D gene, V gene, CDR3 protein, CDR3 DNA. D genes are given only for firm matches. The size of a clone is reported for some rows only, either as once, few or many, or as a class for expanded clones.

J gene: TRBJ1-5; clone size: .; D gene: .; V gene: TRBV6-5; CDR3 protein: CASSYPSSDQPQHF; CDR3 DNA: TGTGCCAGCAGTTATCCGTCCTCGGATCAGCCCCAGCATTTT
J gene: TRBJ1-1; clone size: .; D gene: .; V gene: TRBV28; CDR3 protein: CASSLPGEMVPAFF; CDR3 DNA: TGTGCCAGCAGTTTACCCGGGGAGATGGTACCAGCTTTCTTT
J gene: TRBJ1-1; clone size: once; D gene: .; V gene: TRBV6-6; CDR3 protein: CASSSQGTAEAFF; CDR3 DNA: TGTGCCAGCAGTTCACAGGGTACCGCTGAAGCTTTCTTT
J gene: TRBJ2-1; clone size: .; D gene: TRBD2; V gene: TRBV5-1; CDR3 protein: CASSLALAGGRNEQFF; CDR3 DNA: TGCGCCAGCAGCTTGGCCCTAGCGGGAGGTAGGAATGAGCAGTTCTTC
J gene: TRBJ2-4; clone size: .; D gene: .; V gene: TRBV2; CDR3 protein: CASSPGLQLAKNIQYF; CDR3 DNA: TGTGCCAGCAGTCCAGGGTTGCAGTTAGCCAAAAACATTCAGTACTTC
J gene: TRBJ1-4; clone size: .; D gene: .; V gene: TRBV28; CDR3 protein: CASSLAGGANEKLFF; CDR3 DNA: TGTGCCAGCAGTTTAGCGGGGGGGGCTAATGAAAAACTGTTTTTT
J gene: TRBJ1-6; clone size: .; D gene: .; V gene: TRBV5-6; CDR3 protein: CASSPGHMNSPLHF; CDR3 DNA: TGTGCCAGCAGCCCTGGGCATATGAATTCACCCCTCCACTTT
J gene: TRBJ1-6; clone size: .; D gene: .; V gene: TRBV4-2; CDR3 protein: CASSQKPESSYNSPLHF; CDR3 DNA: TGTGCCAGCAGCCAAAAACCCGAGAGCTCCTATAATTCACCCCTCCACTTT
J gene: TRBJ2-5; clone size: .; D gene: .; V gene: TRBV6-5; CDR3 protein: CASSYSVGGGETQYF; CDR3 DNA: TGTGCCAGCAGTTACTCGGTAGGGGGAGGGGAGACCCAGTACTTC
J gene: TRBJ1-4; clone size: .; D gene: TRBD1; V gene: TRBV18; CDR3 protein: CASSPRTGSSSTDNEKLFF; CDR3 DNA: TGTGCCAGCTCACCCCGGACAGGGTCATCCTCAACGGATAATGAAAAACTGTTTTTT
J gene: TRBJ1-2; clone size: .; D gene: .; V gene: TRBV6-5; CDR3 protein: CASRNRVESGYTF; CDR3 DNA: TGTGCCAGCAGGAACAGGGTAGAGAGTGGCTACACCTTC
J gene: TRBJ1-2; clone size: .; D gene: .; V gene: TRBV28; CDR3 protein: CASSPHETGVYTF; CDR3 DNA: TGTGCCAGCAGTCCCCATGAGACAGGAGTCTACACCTTC
J gene: TRBJ1-6; clone size: few; D gene: .; V gene: TRBV3-1/TRBV3-2; CDR3 protein: CASSQLGERNSPLHF; CDR3 DNA: TGTGCCAGCAGCCAACTTGGCGAGCGGAATTCACCCCTCCACTTT
J gene: TRBJ2-7; clone size: .; D gene: TRBD1; V gene: TRBV4-3; CDR3 protein: CASGRDRAYEQYF; CDR3 DNA: TGCGCCAGCGGCCGGGACAGGGCCTACGAGCAGTACTTC
J gene: TRBJ2-1; clone size: .; D gene: TRBD2; V gene: TRBV7-3; CDR3 protein: CASSSGSYSYNEQFF; CDR3 DNA: TGTGCCAGCAGCAGCGGGAGTTACTCCTACAATGAGCAGTTCTTC
J gene: TRBJ1-2; clone size: .; D gene: TRBD1; V gene: TRBV10-3; CDR3 protein: CAIVGDRAYGYTF; CDR3 DNA: TGTGCCATCGTGGGAGACAGGGCCTATGGCTACACCTTC
J gene: TRBJ2-7; clone size: .; D gene: .; V gene: TRBV2; CDR3 protein: CASSGAGYEQYF; CDR3 DNA: TGTGCCAGCTCGGGAGCTGGCTACGAGCAGTACTTC
J gene: TRBJ1-1; clone size: .; D gene: .; V gene: TRBV7-2; CDR3 protein: CASSPHGMNTEAFF; CDR3 DNA: TGTGCCAGCAGCCCACACGGGATGAACACTGAAGCTTTCTTT
J gene: TRBJ2-1; clone size: .; D gene: .; V gene: TRBV28; CDR3 protein: CASIYREEQFF; CDR3 DNA: TGTGCCAGTATCTACAGGGAGGAGCAGTTCTTC
J gene: TRBJ2-7; clone size: .; D gene: .; V gene: TRBV5-4; CDR3 protein: CASSSETGVLGPEQYF; CDR3 DNA: TGTGCCAGCAGCTCGGAAACAGGAGTTTTAGGTCCCGAGCAGTACTTC
J gene: TRBJ2-5; clone size: .; D gene: TRBD2; V gene: TRBV27; CDR3 protein: CASSPRRGVQETQYF; CDR3 DNA: TGTGCCAGCAGTCCCAGGCGGGGGGTTCAAGAGACCCAGTACTTC
J gene: TRBJ1-2; clone size: .; D gene: .; V gene: TRBV7-2; CDR3 protein: CASSLARVGPGANYGYTF; CDR3 DNA: TGTGCCAGCAGCTTAGCGCGGGTAGGGCCTGGGGCTAACTATGGCTACACCTTC
J gene: TRBJ2-2; clone size: .; D gene: .; V gene: TRBV19; CDR3 protein: CASSLATGELFF; CDR3 DNA: TGTGCCAGTAGTCTAGCGACCGGGGAGCTGTTTTTT
J gene: TRBJ1-5; clone size: .; D gene: .; V gene: TRBV7-9; CDR3 protein: CASSLYEGRGYQPQHF; CDR3 DNA: TGTGCCAGCAGCTTATACGAAGGCAGGGGATATCAGCCCCAGCATTTT
J gene: TRBJ2-7; clone size: .; D gene: .; V gene: TRBV11-2; CDR3 protein: CASTHRALSSYEQYF; CDR3 DNA: TGTGCCAGCACCCACCGAGCCCTGAGCTCCTACGAGCAGTACTTC
J gene: TRBJ1-3; clone size: .; D gene: TRBD1; V gene: TRBV7-2; CDR3 protein: CASSLGGQGFGNTIYF; CDR3 DNA: TGTGCCAGCAGCTTAGGAGGACAGGGCTTTGGAAACACCATATATTTT